A selection of T cell receptor beta chains follows, all from one sample in a study of early T cells in non-severe SARS-CoV-2 infection. Using its own MiXCR run on the 5' RACE reads, TCRdb lists one record per CDR3 protein. This sample yields approximately 66,000 distinct CDR3 sequences, of which around 13% are seen a single time; 4% to 4.5% belongs to the top ten. Sequencing was carried out using whole blood. Every receptor here comes from an adult who was a healthcare worker with PCR-confirmed SARS-CoV-2 infection or an uninfected control (not recorded which). CDR3s include the opening cysteine and the closing phenylalanine or tryptophan. The order of the fields is D gene, V gene, J gene, clone size, CDR3 length, CDR3 DNA, CDR3 protein. The D gene is left open where the match is weak. Size values are once, few and many counts, or a class for expanded clones, and some rows have none.

-	TRBV12-3/TRBV12-4	TRBJ2-3	-	10	TGTGCCACTGGCGGAGATACGCAGTATTTT	CATGGDTQYF
-	TRBV20-1	TRBJ1-3	-	15	TGCAGTGCTAGAGACCCAAGACACTCTGGAAACACCATATATTTT	CSARDPRHSGNTIYF
-	TRBV12-3/TRBV12-4	TRBJ2-5	few	13	TGTGCCAGCAGTTTCGGGCAGAAAGAGACCCAGTACTTC	CASSFGQKETQYF
-	TRBV5-4	TRBJ1-1	few	13	TGTGCCAGCAGCTTCTCGGGGAACACTGAAGCTTTCTTT	CASSFSGNTEAFF
-	TRBV28	TRBJ1-1	many	12	TGTGCCAGCAGTTTAATAGGTACTGAAGCTTTCTTT	CASSLIGTEAFF
TRBD2	TRBV20-1	TRBJ2-5	-	14	TGCAGTGCGATACTGGGACTAGCTTCGGAGACCCAGTACTTC	CSAILGLASETQYF
-	TRBV25-1	TRBJ2-7	-	11	TGTGCCACTTTTTGGACCCCCGAGCAGTACTTC	CATFWTPEQYF
-	TRBV2	TRBJ2-1	many	14	TGTGCCAGCAGTGAAGAGGGTTTCTACAATGAGCAGTTCTTC	CASSEEGFYNEQFF
TRBD2	TRBV11-1	TRBJ2-1	-	16	TGTGCCAGCAGCTTAGAACGCGGGAGGGTATACAATGAGCAGTTCTTC	CASSLERGRVYNEQFF
TRBD2	TRBV28	TRBJ2-1	-	16	TGTGCCAGCCTGCTGGCTGGGAGCGGGACCCTTCCGGAGCAGTTCTTC	CASLLAGSGTLPEQFF
TRBD1	TRBV20-1	TRBJ2-7	-	13	TGCAGTGCTAGAGTGCTGAGACAGGGGCCCGAGTACTTC	CSARVLRQGPEYF
TRBD1	TRBV12-3/TRBV12-4	TRBJ2-7	-	15	TGTGCCAGCAGTAAACCCGGGACAGGGATCGACGAGCAGTACTTC	CASSKPGTGIDEQYF
TRBD1	TRBV29-1	TRBJ1-2	few	14	TGCAGCGTCCGTCCCGCCGGACAGGGCTATGGCTACACCTTC	CSVRPAGQGYGYTF
TRBD2	TRBV28	TRBJ2-3	many	16	TGTGCCAGCACCCAGGTCCTCCCGGGAGGTCTAGATACGCAGTATTTT	CASTQVLPGGLDTQYF
TRBD2	TRBV5-8	TRBJ2-5	-	17	TGTGCCAGCAGCCCCCTGAGGAGCGGGGGGCAACAAGAGACCCAGTACTTC	CASSPLRSGGQQETQYF
-	TRBV3-1	TRBJ2-7	-	12	TGTGCCAGCAGCCGACTTAACTACGAGCAGTACTTC	CASSRLNYEQYF
-	TRBV28	TRBJ2-1	few	14	TGTGCCAGCAGACGGGACGGTTCCTACAATGAGCAGTTCTTC	CASRRDGSYNEQFF
-	TRBV19	TRBJ2-2	many	14	TGTGCCAGTAGTCGACCGGGGGACACCGGGGAGCTGTTTTTT	CASSRPGDTGELFF
-	TRBV1	TRBJ2-7	few	19	TGCACCAGCAGCCGGGGGCCTAGCGGGGGCCCGGCTAAATCCTACGAGCAGTACTTC	CTSSRGPSGGPAKSYEQYF